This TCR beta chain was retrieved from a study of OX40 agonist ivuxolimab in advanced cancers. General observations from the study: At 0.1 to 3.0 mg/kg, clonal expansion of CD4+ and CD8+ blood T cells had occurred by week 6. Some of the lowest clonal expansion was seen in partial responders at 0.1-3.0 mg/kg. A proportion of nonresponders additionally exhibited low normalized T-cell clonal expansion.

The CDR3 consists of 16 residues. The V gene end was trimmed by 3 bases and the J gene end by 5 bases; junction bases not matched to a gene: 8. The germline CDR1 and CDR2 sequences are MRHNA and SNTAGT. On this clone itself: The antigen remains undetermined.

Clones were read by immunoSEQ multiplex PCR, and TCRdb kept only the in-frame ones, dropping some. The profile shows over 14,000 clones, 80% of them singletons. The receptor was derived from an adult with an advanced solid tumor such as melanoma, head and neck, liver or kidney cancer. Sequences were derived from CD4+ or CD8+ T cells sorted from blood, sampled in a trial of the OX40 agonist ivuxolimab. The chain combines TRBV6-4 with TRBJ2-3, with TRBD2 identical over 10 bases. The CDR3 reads CASSETAGGRGDTQYF. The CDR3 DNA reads TGTGCCAGCAGTGAAACAGCGGGAGGGCGGGGAGATACGCAGTATTTT.